The 17 T cell receptor beta chains below all came from one sample that was sequenced in a study of tumor and adjacent non-tumor tissue in lung cancer. The library came from three nested PCR rounds adapted from ARM-PCR protocols. One entry per CDR3 protein results from TCRdb running MiXCR on the multiplex PCR reads. Of some 99,000 distinct CDR3 sequences in the sample, 62% are singletons; the top ten hold 15% to 20%. RNA was extracted from bulk tissue without any cell sorting. This non-tumor lung sample came from over 3 cm beyond the tumor edge. The sequencing input was distant non-tumor lung tissue. The receptors here all came from a man aged 55 to 70 with non-small cell lung cancer.

The chain uses TRBV20-1 and TRBJ1-6, with TRBD1 matching 10 bases. The CDR3 contains 14 residues. V lost 8 bases and J lost 10; bases outside the gene matches: 11. The germline gives CDR1 DFQATT, CDR2 SNEGSKA (reference sequence). For the CDR3, the DNA is TGCAGTACCATAGACAGGGGGCGTGAGTCACCCCTCCACTTT. Translating gives CSTIDRGRESPLHF.

Points on this clonotype: No conserved phenylalanine or tryptophan is present at the end of the CDR3, so a read error is the likely explanation. CDR3: CSVGDGWGQPQHS. As DNA, the CDR3 is TGTAGCGTTGGCGACGGGTGGGGTCAGCCCCAGCATTCT. The chain is built from TRBV29-1 and TRBJ1-5; no reliable D call. This CDR3 is 13 amino acids long. Per germline, CDR1 SQVTM and CDR2 ANQGSEA.

About this clonotype itself: Without the conserved terminal phenylalanine or tryptophan, this CDR3 likely stems from a read error. The rearrangement links TRBV11-2 to TRBJ2-5; D call uncertain. This CDR3 is 12 amino acids long. Germline V gives CDR1 SGHAT, CDR2 FQNNGV. Here the CDR3 reads CANSASQVTQYL. CDR3 in DNA: TGTGCCAACAGCGCATCCCAAGTGACCCAGTACTTA.

Turning to this clonotype: A much larger clone is a single base away; this may be a read error. The genes are TRBV6-6 and TRBJ2-5, with 7 positions matching TRBD1. The CDR3 length is 14 residues. From germline, CDR1 is MNHNY and CDR2 SVGAGI (reference sequence). The trim removed 2 bases at V and 7 bases at J, leaving 7 bases unmatched. The CDR3 protein is CASSYGQGVGTQYF. The CDR3 DNA reads as TGTGCCAGCAGTTACGGCCAGGGGGTAGGGACCCAGTACTTC.

This sequence joins TRBV6-2 or TRBV6-3 and TRBJ1-1; 9 bases align to TRBD1. The V gene's germline CDR1 is MNHEY and CDR2 SVGEGT. V shed 11 bases and J 4 bases; nucleotides not matched to a gene: 11. The CDR3 has 14 amino acids. CDR3 protein: CASWGQGAVTEAFF. In DNA, the CDR3 is TGTGCCTCCTGGGGACAGGGTGCGGTCACTGAAGCTTTCTTT.

V usage is TRBV14 and J usage is TRBJ2-1; D is uncertain. Germline V gives CDR1 SGHDN, CDR2 FVKESK. V was cut by 10 bases and J by 5 bases, with 15 bases left in between. The CDR3 consists of 13 residues. The CDR3 coding sequence is TGTGCCAACACCTGCAACTTAAACAATGAGCAGTTCTTC. Amino acid sequence: CANTCNLNNEQFF.

This clonotype appeared many times. The chain joins TRBV6-1 to TRBJ1-6; D gene uncertain. The CDR3 runs to 15 residues. The germline V gene encodes CDR1 MNHNS and CDR2 SASEGT. Trimming stripped 0 bases from V and 7 bases from J, with 10 bases between. CDR3 in amino acids: CASSEALGVNSPLHF. The CDR3 DNA reads TGTGCCAGCAGTGAAGCGCTGGGCGTGAATTCACCCCTCCACTTT.

As concerns this clonotype: One end of the junction varies from germline; a read error may be responsible. V is TRBV12-3 or TRBV12-4 and J is TRBJ1-1, with D hard to call. There are 14 residues in the CDR3. The CDR3 DNA reads as TGCGCCAGCAGTCTTAACATCCAGAACACTGAAGCTTTCTTT. It codes for CASSLNIQNTEAFF.

V is TRBV29-1 and J is TRBJ1-5; no definite D call. Germline V gene lookup returns CDR1 SQVTM and CDR2 ANQGSEA. This CDR3 region has 12 residues. Trimming removed 8 bases at V and 4 bases at J, with 12 bases between. CDR3 region: CSPSSCNQPQHF. In DNA form, the CDR3 reads TGCAGCCCATCATCTTGTAATCAGCCCCAGCATTTT.

As concerns this clonotype: Here the CDR3 omits its conserved ending phenylalanine or tryptophan, so a read error is the likely source. The rearrangement joins TRBV6-5 to TRBJ2-1; either TRBD1 or TRBD2 may supply D (5 bases each). This CDR3 has 15 amino acids. Germline values: CDR1 MNHEY, CDR2 SVGAGI. Trimming stripped 6 bases from V and 9 bases from J, with 21 bases between. The CDR3 is CASRSLAGARVEQFI. Written as DNA, the CDR3 is TGTGCCAGCAGATCCCTAGCTGGAGCCAGGGTTGAGCAGTTCATC.

Turning to this clonotype: A much bigger clone sits one base away, suggesting this may be a read error. The chain recombines TRBV20-1 with TRBJ2-5, with D perhaps matching TRBD2 (6 bases). V lost 0 bases to trimming and J lost 4 bases, with 12 bases between them. The CDR3 loop spans 14 amino acids. In germline, CDR1 is DFQATT, CDR2 SNEGSKA (reference sequence). The CDR3 sequence: CSARDDRTIETQYF. DNA of the CDR3: TGCAGTGCTAGAGATGATAGGACTATAGAGACCCAGTACTTC.

This clonotype was detected ten times or more. A junction boundary mismatches the germline segment, possibly from a read error. J is TRBJ2-1 and V is TRBV12-3 or TRBV12-4; 14 bases are a match to TRBD2. The CDR3 has 16 amino acids. The CDR3 sequence: CANSLAGLAGGNEQFF. CDR3 bases: TGTGCCAACAGTTTGGCCGGACTAGCGGGAGGCAATGAGCAGTTCTTC.

Turning to this clonotype: A single base separates this from a much larger clone, so it may be a read error. V gene TRBV6-2 or TRBV6-3 combines with J gene TRBJ1-5; D is undetermined. The CDR3 runs to 16 residues. V was shortened by 5 bases and J by 4 bases, with 18 bases between the two germline ends. The germline V gene encodes CDR1 MNHEY and CDR2 SVGEGT. The CDR3 DNA follows: TGTGCCAGCAGTAACGGCGAGGTCGGGCTAAATCAGCCCCAGCATTTT. As protein: CASSNGEVGLNQPQHF.

The V gene is TRBV29-1, the J gene TRBJ2-7, with D perhaps TRBD1 (6 bases). The V and J ends lost 7 bases and 4 bases respectively, with 17 bases between them. Germline V gene sequence: CDR1 SQVTM, CDR2 ANQGSEA. The CDR3 has 13 amino acids. The CDR3 coding sequence is TGCAGCGCAATCCAGGGGTCGGGATACGAGCAGTACTTC. As protein: CSAIQGSGYEQYF.

On this clonotype: A single base separates this from a much larger clone, so it may be a read error. This sequence joins TRBV5-4 and TRBJ2-3; D is perhaps TRBD2 (7 bases). CDR1 is SGHNT, CDR2 YYREEE, per germline (reference sequence). V was cut by 6 bases and J by 5 bases, with 19 bases left in between. The length of the CDR3 is 15 residues. The CDR3 DNA reads as TGTGCCAGCACCTTTAGGGGGGGGCCCGAAGATACGCAGTATTTT. Translation gives CASTFRGGPEDTQYF.

The rearrangement links TRBV28 to TRBJ2-1; D is perhaps TRBD2 (5 bases). V lost 6 bases, J lost 6 bases, and 21 bases lay in between. The CDR3 extends over 16 amino acids. Germline V gene sequence: CDR1 MDHEN, CDR2 SYDVKM. CDR3 nucleotide sequence: TGTGCCAGCAGCATCCTAGCAGTCCCCATTAGCAATGAGCAGTTCTTC. It codes for CASSILAVPISNEQFF. The full variable domain, its missing parts supplied by reference TRBV28 and TRBJ2-1, is DVKVTQSSRYLVKRTGEKVFLECVQDMDHENMFWYRQDPGLGLRLIYFSYDVKMKEKGDIPEGYSVSREKKERFSLILESASTNQTSMYLCASSILAVPISNEQFFGPGTRLTVL.

For this clonotype: Here the CDR3 omits its conserved ending phenylalanine or tryptophan, so a read error is the likely source. The limits of the CDR3 on the DNA are not certain, so only TCRdb's listed CDR3 is given. The chain uses TRBV30 and TRBJ2-3; the table's D call of TRBD1 was not tested on the DNA. A total of 13 residues make up the CDR3, ends included. Germline V lookup: CDR1 GTSNPN, CDR2 SVGIG (reference sequence). The CDR3 spells CAWCRDSTDTEYS.